These 8 T cell receptor beta chains came from one sample sequenced in a study of T cell changes during pregnancy in multiple sclerosis. Here immunoSEQ multiplex PCR was the method, and the copy in TCRdb shows in-frame clones only, minus some. This table has over 90,000 clones, approximately 94% appearing once. This material consisted of peripheral blood, taken after pregnancy. Receptors originate from a female donor with multiple sclerosis, enrolled in a pregnancy study.

V is TRBV5-6 and J is TRBJ2-3, with 7 bases aligning to TRBD1. The V gene's germline CDR1 is SGHDT and CDR2 YYEEEE. The CDR3 contains 16 residues. Trimming took 4 bases from V and 4 from J; bases not matched to a gene: 12. The CDR3 loop is CASSPLETGRPDTQYF. In DNA, the CDR3 is TGTGCCAGCAGCCCCTTGGAGACAGGGCGACCAGATACGCAGTATTTT.

The rearrangement joins TRBV5-1 to TRBJ1-1; 9 bases agree with TRBD1. CDR1 and CDR2 (germline): SGHRS, YFSETQ. The V segment lost 0 bases and the J segment 2 bases; nucleotides outside the gene matches: 5. There are 16 residues in the CDR3. For the CDR3, the DNA is TGCGCCAGCAGCTTGGAGACAGGGGGTTCAAACACTGAAGCTTTCTTT. Amino acids: CASSLETGGSNTEAFF.

This chain links TRBV11-3 with TRBJ2-1, with 11 nucleotides matching TRBD2. This CDR3 comprises 16 residues. Germline V gene lookup returns CDR1 SGHNT and CDR2 YENEEA. The J segment lost 6 bases and the V segment lost 4 bases, leaving 8 bases of the junction unmatched. The CDR3 DNA follows: TGTGCCAGCAGCTCAAGCTCCGGGACTAGCGGCAATGAGCAGTTCTTC. Its protein is CASSSSSGTSGNEQFF.

The gene calls are TRBV7-2 and TRBJ1-5, with D perhaps matching TRBD1 (5 bases). Looked up from germline, CDR1 is SGHTA and CDR2 is FQGNSA. This CDR3 has 14 residues. Trimming cost V 5 bases and J 4 bases, with 12 bases left between them. The CDR3 region is CASSGGAPNQPQHF. CDR3 coding DNA: TGTGCCAGCAGCGGTGGGGCACCTAATCAGCCCCAGCATTTT.

This chain uses TRBV4-1 with TRBJ1-2; D might be TRBD1 (5 bases). CDR1 MGHRA and CDR2 YSYEKL come from the germline V gene. Trimming took off 0 bases at V and 8 bases at J, with 19 bases between the two ends. This CDR3 has 16 residues. CDR3: CASSQDLTGPRGGYTF. Here the CDR3 DNA reads TGCGCCAGCAGCCAAGACCTCACTGGGCCGCGGGGGGGCTACACCTTC.

This sequence joins TRBV5-1 and TRBJ2-3, with D unclear. CDR1 is SGHRS and CDR2 is YFSETQ in the germline V gene. Trimming shortened V by 0 bases and J by 0 bases, and 11 bases separated the two germline ends. The length of the CDR3 is 16 residues. This chain's CDR3 is CASSLVGHPSTDTQYF. Here the CDR3 DNA reads TGCGCCAGCAGCTTGGTGGGCCACCCTAGCACAGATACGCAGTATTTT.

The gene calls are TRBV2 and TRBJ1-2; possible D gene TRBD1, 6 bases. The germline CDR1 and CDR2 sequences are SNHLY and FYNNEI. Trimming took 9 bases from V and 2 from J, leaving 13 bases between them. This CDR3 contains 13 residues. The CDR3 loop is CASLTGLNYGYTF. CDR3 in DNA: TGTGCCAGTTTGACAGGTTTAAACTATGGCTACACCTTC.

This clone was counted between two and nine times. The chain recombines TRBV6-5 with TRBJ2-5, with a possible D match to TRBD1 (6 bases). Germline CDR1 reads MNHEY; CDR2 reads SVGAGI. This CDR3 spans 15 amino acids. Trimming removed 8 bases from V and 2 bases from J, with 18 bases in between. CDR3 bases: TGTGCCAGCTCCCCCCCGGGACACGAACAAGAGACCCAGTACTTC. This sequence encodes CASSPPGHEQETQYF.